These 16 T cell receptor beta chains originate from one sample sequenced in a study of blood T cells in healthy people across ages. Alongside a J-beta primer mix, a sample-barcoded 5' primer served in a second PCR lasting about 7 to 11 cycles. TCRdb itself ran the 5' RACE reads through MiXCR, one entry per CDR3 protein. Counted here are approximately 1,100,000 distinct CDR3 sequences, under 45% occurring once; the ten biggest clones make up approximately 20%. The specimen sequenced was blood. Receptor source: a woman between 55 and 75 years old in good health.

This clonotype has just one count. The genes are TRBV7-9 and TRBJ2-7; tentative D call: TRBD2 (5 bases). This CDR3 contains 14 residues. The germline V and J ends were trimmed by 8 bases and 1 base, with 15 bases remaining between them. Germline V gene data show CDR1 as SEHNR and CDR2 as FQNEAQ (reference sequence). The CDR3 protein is CASAPGVYSYEQYF. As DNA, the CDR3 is TGTGCCAGCGCCCCCGGGGTGTATTCCTACGAGCAGTACTTC.

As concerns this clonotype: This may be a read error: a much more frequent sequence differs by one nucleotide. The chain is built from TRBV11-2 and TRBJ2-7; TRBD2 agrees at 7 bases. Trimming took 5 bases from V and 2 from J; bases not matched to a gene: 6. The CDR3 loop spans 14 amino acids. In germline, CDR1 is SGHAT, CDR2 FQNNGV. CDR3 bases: TGTGCCAGCAGCATTGGCGGGAGAGCCTACGAGCAGTACTTC. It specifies CASSIGGRAYEQYF.

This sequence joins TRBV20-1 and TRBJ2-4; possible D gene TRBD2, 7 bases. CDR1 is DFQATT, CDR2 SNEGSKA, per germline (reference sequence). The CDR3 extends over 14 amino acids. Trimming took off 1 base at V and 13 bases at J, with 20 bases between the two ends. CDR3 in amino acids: CSARVFGGGGEQYF. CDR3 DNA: TGCAGTGCTAGAGTATTTGGGGGAGGGGGTGAGCAGTACTTC.

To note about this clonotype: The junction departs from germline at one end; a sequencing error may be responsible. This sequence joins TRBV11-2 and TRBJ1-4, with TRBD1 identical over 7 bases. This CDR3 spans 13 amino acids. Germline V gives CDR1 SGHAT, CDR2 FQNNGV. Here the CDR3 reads CACSQTQGGKLFF. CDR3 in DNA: TGTGCCTGCAGCCAGACCCAGGGGGGAAAACTGTTTTTT.

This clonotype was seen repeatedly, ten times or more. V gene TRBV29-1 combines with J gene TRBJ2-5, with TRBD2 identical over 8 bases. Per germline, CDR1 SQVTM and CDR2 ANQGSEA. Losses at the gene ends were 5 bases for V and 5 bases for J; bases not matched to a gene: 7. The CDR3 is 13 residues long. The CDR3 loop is CSVLSGSVETQYF. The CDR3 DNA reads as TGCAGCGTTCTGAGCGGGAGCGTGGAGACCCAGTACTTC.

The CDR3 reads CASSENPSFGGPYNEQFF. For the CDR3, the DNA is TGTGCCAGCAGTGAAAACCCCTCCTTCGGAGGACCGTACAATGAGCAGTTCTTC. The chain carries TRBV2 and TRBJ2-1; possibly TRBD2 for D (5 bases). The CDR3 spans 18 residues. Germline V CDR1 and CDR2: SNHLY, FYNNEI. V was trimmed by 2 bases and J by 4 bases, leaving 21 bases between them.

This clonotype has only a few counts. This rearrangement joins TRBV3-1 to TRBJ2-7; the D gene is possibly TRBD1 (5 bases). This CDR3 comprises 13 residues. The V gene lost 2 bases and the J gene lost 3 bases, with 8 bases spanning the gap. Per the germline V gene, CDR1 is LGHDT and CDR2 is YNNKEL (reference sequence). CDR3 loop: CASSQQGLYEQYF. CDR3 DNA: TGTGCCAGCAGCCAACAGGGCCTCTACGAGCAGTACTTC.

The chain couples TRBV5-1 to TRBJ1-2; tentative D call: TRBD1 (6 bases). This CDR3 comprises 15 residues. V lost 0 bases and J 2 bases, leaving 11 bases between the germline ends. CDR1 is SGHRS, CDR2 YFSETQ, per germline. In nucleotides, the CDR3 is TGCGCCAGCAGCTTGGCCGCGACAGGAAACTATGGCTACACCTTC. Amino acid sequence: CASSLAATGNYGYTF.

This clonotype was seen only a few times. The CDR3 sequence: CASSPELTGLVQFF. The CDR3 DNA sequence: TGTGCCAGCAGTCCAGAGTTAACCGGACTAGTTCAGTTCTTC. The chain recombines TRBV27 with TRBJ2-1; TRBD2 matches at 7 bases. In germline, CDR1 is MNHEY, CDR2 SMNVEV (reference sequence). V shed 5 bases and J 13 bases; nucleotides not matched to a gene: 14. The CDR3 sequence is 14 residues long.

CDR3 DNA: TGCGCCAGCAGCCAAGATTCGGCACTGGCCAATAGTGGCGGAGAGCAGTACTTC. Protein: CASSQDSALANSGGEQYF. The chain combines TRBV4-1 with TRBJ2-5; D unclear. This CDR3 spans 18 amino acids. Germline V gene lookup returns CDR1 MGHRA and CDR2 YSYEKL. V lost 0 bases and J lost 11, with 28 bases in between.

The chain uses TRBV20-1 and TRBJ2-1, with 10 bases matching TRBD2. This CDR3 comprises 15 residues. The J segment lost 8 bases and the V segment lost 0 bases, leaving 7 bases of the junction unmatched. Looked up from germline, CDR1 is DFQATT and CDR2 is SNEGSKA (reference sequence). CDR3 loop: CSARELAGDKYEQFF. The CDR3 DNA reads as TGCAGTGCTAGAGAGCTAGCGGGAGATAAATATGAGCAGTTCTTC.

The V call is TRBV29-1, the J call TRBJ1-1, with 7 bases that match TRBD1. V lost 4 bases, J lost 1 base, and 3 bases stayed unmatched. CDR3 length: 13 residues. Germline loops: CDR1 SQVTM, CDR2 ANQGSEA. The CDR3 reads CSVAHRGNTEAFF. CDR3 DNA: TGCAGCGTTGCCCACAGGGGGAACACTGAAGCTTTCTTT.

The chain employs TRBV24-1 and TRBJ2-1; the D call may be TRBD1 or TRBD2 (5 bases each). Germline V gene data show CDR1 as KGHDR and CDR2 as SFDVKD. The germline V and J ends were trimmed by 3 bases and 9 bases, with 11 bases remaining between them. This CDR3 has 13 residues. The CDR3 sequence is CATSDGARGEQFF. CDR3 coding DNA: TGTGCCACCAGTGATGGGGCCCGGGGTGAGCAGTTCTTC.

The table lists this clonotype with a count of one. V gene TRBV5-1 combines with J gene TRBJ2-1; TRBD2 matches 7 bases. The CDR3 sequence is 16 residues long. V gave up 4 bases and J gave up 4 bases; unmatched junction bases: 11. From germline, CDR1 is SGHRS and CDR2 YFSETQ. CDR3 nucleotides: TGCGCCAGCAGCGAGAGCGGGACTGGAATATACAATGAGCAGTTCTTC. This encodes CASSESGTGIYNEQFF.

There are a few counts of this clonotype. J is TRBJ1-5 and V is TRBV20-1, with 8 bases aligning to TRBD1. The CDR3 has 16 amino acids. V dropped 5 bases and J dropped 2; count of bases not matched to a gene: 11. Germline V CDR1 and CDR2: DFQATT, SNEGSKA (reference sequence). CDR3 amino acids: CSAVQGVGVGNQPQHF. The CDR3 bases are TGCAGTGCTGTACAGGGGGTCGGGGTGGGCAATCAGCCCCAGCATTTT.

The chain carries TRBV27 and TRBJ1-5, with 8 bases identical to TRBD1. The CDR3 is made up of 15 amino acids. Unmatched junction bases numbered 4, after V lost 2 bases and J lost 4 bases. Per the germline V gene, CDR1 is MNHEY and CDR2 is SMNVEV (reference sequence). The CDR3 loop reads CASSLDRGVNQPQHF. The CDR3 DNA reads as TGTGCCAGCAGTTTAGACAGGGGAGTTAATCAGCCCCAGCATTTT.